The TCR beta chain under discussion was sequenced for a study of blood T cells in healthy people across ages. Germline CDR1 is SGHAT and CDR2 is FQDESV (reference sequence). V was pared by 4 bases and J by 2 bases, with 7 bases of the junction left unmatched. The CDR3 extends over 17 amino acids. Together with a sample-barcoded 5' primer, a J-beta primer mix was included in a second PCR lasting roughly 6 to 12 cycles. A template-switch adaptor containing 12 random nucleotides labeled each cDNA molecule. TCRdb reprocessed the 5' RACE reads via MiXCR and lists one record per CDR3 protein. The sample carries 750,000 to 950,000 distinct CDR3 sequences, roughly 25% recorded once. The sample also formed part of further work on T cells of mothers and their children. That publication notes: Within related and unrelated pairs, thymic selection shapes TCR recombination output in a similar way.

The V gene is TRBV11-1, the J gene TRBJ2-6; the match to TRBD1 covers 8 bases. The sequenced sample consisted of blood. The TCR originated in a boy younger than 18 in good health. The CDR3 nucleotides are TGTGCCAGCAGCTGGCAGACAGGGGCTCCTGGGGCCAACGTCCTGACTTTC. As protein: CASSWQTGAPGANVLTF.